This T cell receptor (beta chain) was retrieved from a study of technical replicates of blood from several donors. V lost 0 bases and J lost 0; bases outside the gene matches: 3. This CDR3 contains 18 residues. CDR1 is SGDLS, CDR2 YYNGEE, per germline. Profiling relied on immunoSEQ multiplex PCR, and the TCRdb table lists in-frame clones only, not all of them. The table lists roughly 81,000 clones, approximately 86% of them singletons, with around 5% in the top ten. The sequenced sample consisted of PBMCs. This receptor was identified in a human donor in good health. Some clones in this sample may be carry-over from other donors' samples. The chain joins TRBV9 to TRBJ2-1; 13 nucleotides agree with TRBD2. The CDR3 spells CASSVALAGGSSYNEQFF. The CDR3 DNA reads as TGTGCCAGCAGCGTAGCACTAGCGGGGGGGAGCTCCTACAATGAGCAGTTCTTC.